The 18 T cell receptor beta chains below were found in one sample sequenced in a study of T cell responses to AZD1222 COVID-19 vaccine. TCRdb's table, derived via immunoSEQ multiplex PCR, lists solely in-frame clones and lacks some. In the table there are roughly 100,000 clones, 91% of which are singletons. This specimen consisted of peripheral blood, obtained on day 0 of AZD1222 vaccination. The source of these receptors is an adult in good health.

V gene TRBV6-5 combines with J gene TRBJ1-4; unclear D gene. Germline CDR1 MNHEY, CDR2 SVGAGI. V was trimmed by 6 bases and J by 10 bases, leaving 15 bases between them. The CDR3 totals 13 residues. CDR3 DNA sequence: TGTGCCAGCAGACCTTTGGGAGGAGGAAAACTGTTTTTT. It codes for CASRPLGGGKLFF.

CDR3 bases: TGTGCCAGCAGCCCCTCCGGACTAGCGGGAGGGTACGAGCAGTACTTC. Translated: CASSPSGLAGGYEQYF. The rearrangement links TRBV9 to TRBJ2-7; 15 nucleotides line up with TRBD2. This CDR3 spans 16 amino acids. V shed 4 bases, J shed 4 bases, and the junction held 6 bases outside the gene matches. Germline CDR1 is SGDLS and CDR2 is YYNGEE.

This CDR3 is CASSPGGPETQYF. The CDR3 bases are TGTGCCAGCAGCCCGGGCGGGCCCGAGACCCAGTACTTC. The rearrangement links TRBV11-3 to TRBJ2-5; D might be TRBD2 (5 bases). The germline V and J ends were trimmed by 5 bases and 5 bases, with 12 bases remaining between them. CDR3 length equals 13 residues. CDR1 SGHNT and CDR2 YENEEA come from the germline V gene.

This sequence joins TRBV7-2 and TRBJ2-1; D is possibly TRBD2 (5 bases). CDR1 SGHTA and CDR2 FQGNSA come from the germline V gene. CDR3 length: 11 amino acids. Trimming removed 3 bases from V and 10 bases from J, with 7 bases in between. The CDR3 bases are TGTGCCAGCAGCTTCAGCGGCGAGCAGTTCTTC. Encoded protein: CASSFSGEQFF.

This chain connects TRBV14 to TRBJ1-4; D not certain. The CDR3 extends over 12 amino acids. V lost 2 bases to trimming and J lost 8 bases, with 6 bases between them. Germline CDR1 is SGHDN and CDR2 is FVKESK. The CDR3 region is CASSQSLEKLFF. CDR3 sequence (DNA): TGTGCCAGCAGCCAATCCTTGGAAAAACTGTTTTTT.

The CDR3 sequence: CASSPGASGIVETQYF. In DNA form, the CDR3 reads TGTGCCAGCAGCCCTGGGGCTAGCGGGATAGTGGAGACCCAGTACTTC. This chain joins TRBV7-9 and TRBJ2-5; 9 nucleotides align to TRBD2. With 5 bases clipped from V and 5 bases from J, the junction kept 12 bases outside the gene matches. Germline values: CDR1 SEHNR, CDR2 FQNEAQ (reference sequence). CDR3 length: 16 residues.

This clone was detected only a few times. The chain has TRBV24-1 and TRBJ2-2; D possibly corresponds to TRBD2 (6 bases). CDR3 length equals 16 residues. Looked up from germline, CDR1 is KGHDR and CDR2 is SFDVKD. Trimming took off 0 bases at V and 4 bases at J, with 11 bases between the two ends. CDR3 amino acids: CATSDLYAGSTGELFF. The CDR3 nucleotides read TGTGCCACCAGTGATTTGTACGCGGGAAGCACCGGGGAGCTGTTTTTT.

V gene TRBV28 combines with J gene TRBJ2-2; TRBD2 agrees at 8 bases. The CDR3 spans 17 residues. The V gene end was trimmed by 4 bases and the J gene end by 7 bases; junction bases not matched to a gene: 14. Germline values: CDR1 MDHEN, CDR2 SYDVKM. DNA for the CDR3: TGTGCCAGCAGTTATATTTCGAGCGGGAGATTGGGCGGGGAGCTGTTTTTT. Translated, it gives CASSYISSGRLGGELFF. Looking up the rest from reference TRBV28 and TRBJ2-2 gives the full variable domain: DVKVTQSSRYLVKRTGEKVFLECVQDMDHENMFWYRQDPGLGLRLIYFSYDVKMKEKGDIPEGYSVSREKKERFSLILESASTNQTSMYLCASSYISSGRLGGELFFGEGSRLTVL.

The chain employs TRBV7-6 and TRBJ1-1; possibly TRBD1 for D (5 bases). Germline loops: CDR1 SGHVS, CDR2 FNYEAQ. This CDR3 has 13 amino acids. Trimming left V 5 bases short and J 1 base short, with 8 bases between. CDR3 sequence (DNA): TGTGCCAGCAGCCTCAGGGAGAACACTGAAGCTTTCTTT. It codes for CASSLRENTEAFF. The full variable domain, with the rest looked up from reference TRBV7-6 and TRBJ1-1, is GAGVSQSPRYKVTKRGQDVALRCDPISGHVSLYWYRQALGQGPEFLTYFNYEAQQDKSGLPNDRFSAERPEGSISTLTIQRTEQRDSAMYRCASSLRENTEAFFGQGTRLTVV.

This rearrangement joins TRBV7-3 to TRBJ2-1; 10 positions agree with TRBD2. CDR3 length: 15 residues. The germline V gene has CDR1 SGHTA and CDR2 FQGTGA. V lost 5 bases, J lost 4 bases, and 5 bases stayed unmatched. The CDR3 region has the DNA TGTGCCAGCAGCCCACGGACTAGCGGATACAATGAGCAGTTCTTC. This codes for CASSPRTSGYNEQFF.

This clone was seen more than once but under ten times. The rearrangement joins TRBV6-6 to TRBJ2-3; D remains ambiguous. The CDR3 covers 12 residues. Germline V lookup: CDR1 MNHNY, CDR2 SVGAGI (reference sequence). The V end was cut by 5 bases, the J end by 0 bases, with 3 bases between. DNA of the CDR3: TGTGCCAGCAGTCCCAGCACAGATACGCAGTATTTT. This sequence encodes CASSPSTDTQYF.

CDR3 amino acids: CASSPSLAGGIYGYTF. In DNA form, the CDR3 reads TGTGCCAGCAGCCCGAGCTTGGCAGGGGGGATCTATGGCTACACCTTC. The V and J genes are TRBV11-1 and TRBJ1-2; 7 bases align to TRBD1. Germline V gene data show CDR1 as SGHAT and CDR2 as FQDESV (reference sequence). The CDR3 spans 16 residues. The ends lost 5 bases at V and 4 bases at J; junction bases unmatched: 13. The full variable domain, its missing parts supplied by reference TRBV11-1 and TRBJ1-2, is EAEVAQSPRYKITEKSQAVAFWCDPISGHATLYWYRQILGQGPELLVQFQDESVVDDSQLPKDRFSAERLKGVDSTLKIQPAELGDSAMYLCASSPSLAGGIYGYTFGSGTRLTVV.

The chain links TRBV21-1 to TRBJ1-5. TRBV21-1 is flagged as a pseudogene. The CDR3 extends over 23 amino acids. This chain's CDR3 is CASSKVRTTTRTLEVSGIQPQHF. As DNA, the CDR3 is TGTGCCAGCAGCAAAGTCCGGACGACAACCCGGACCCTGGAAGTGTCGGGGATTCAGCCCCAGCATTTT.

The J gene is TRBJ1-3, the V gene TRBV7-9; D is unclear. V was pared by 0 bases and J by 0 bases, with 9 bases between. This CDR3 has 16 residues. CDR1 is SEHNR, CDR2 FQNEAQ, per germline (reference sequence). The CDR3 DNA reads TGTGCCAGCAGCTTAGCCGGGTTGAGCTCTGGAAACACCATATATTTT. It is translated as CASSLAGLSSGNTIYF.

The J gene is TRBJ1-1, the V gene TRBV7-9; D might be TRBD1 (6 bases). Trimming took off 1 base at V and 0 bases at J, with 15 bases between the two ends. Germline V lookup: CDR1 SEHNR, CDR2 FQNEAQ (reference sequence). The length of the CDR3 is 17 residues. The CDR3 sequence: CASSLVGGHPMNTEAFF. CDR3 DNA: TGTGCCAGCAGCTTAGTGGGGGGACATCCGATGAACACTGAAGCTTTCTTT.

CDR3 bases: TGTGCCAGCAGCGGACAGGGGAATAGAGAGACCCAGTACTTC. Amino acid sequence: CASSGQGNRETQYF. The V gene is TRBV11-2, the J gene TRBJ2-5, with 9 positions matching TRBD1. The CDR3 consists of 14 residues. Looked up from germline, CDR1 is SGHAT and CDR2 is FQNNGV. Trimming took 5 bases from V and 4 from J; bases not matched to a gene: 5.

CDR3 bases: TGTGCCACCAGCAAGAAATTGGGGACTGAAGCTTTCTTT. Encoded protein: CATSKKLGTEAFF. The chain carries TRBV15 and TRBJ1-1, with D unresolved. Germline V CDR1 and CDR2: LNHNV, YYDKDF (reference sequence). The CDR3 extends over 13 amino acids. V dropped 4 bases and J dropped 5 bases, with 11 bases sitting between them.

This clone was seen just once. A junction end diverges from the germline sequence, so it may reflect a read error. The chain carries TRBV11-2 and TRBJ2-7; D perhaps matches TRBD2 (5 bases). The CDR3 length is 16 residues. Germline lookup yields CDR1 SGHAT and CDR2 FQNNGV. The CDR3 loop is CASSVDGRVPWDEQYF. CDR3 in DNA: TGTGCCAGCAGCGTAGACGGGCGGGTTCCCTGGGACGAGCAGTACTTC.